This T cell receptor (beta chain) emerged from a study of T cell repertoires in cytomegalovirus infection. Study in general: Both a matching HLA type and CMV infection were indicated by public TCR beta signatures. Study results and limitations: Clonotype analysis showed dominance of the ex vivo response by HLA-C-restricted CMV-specific TCR beta clonotypes. Cumulated frequencies of public TCR beta families served to identify carriers of CMV plus the relevant HLA.

TCRdb reprocessed the reads with MiXCR, giving one entry per CDR3 protein. This repertoire shows about 180,000 distinct CDR3 sequences, approximately 15% found once; its top ten account for 25% to 30%. Looked up from germline, CDR1 is SGHDN and CDR2 is FVKESK. V was shortened by 0 bases and J by 7 bases, with 12 bases between the two germline ends. This CDR3 has 14 amino acids. This clonotype was found a few times. What it recognizes is unknown. This TCR came from a human donor in good health (CMV status not recorded). Some clones in this sample may be carry-over from other donors' samples. Sequenced material: PBMCs. The rearrangement joins TRBV14 to TRBJ1-1; no firm D call. The CDR3 sequence: CASSQESLADEAFF. CDR3 nucleotides: TGTGCCAGCAGCCAAGAAAGTTTGGCAGATGAAGCTTTCTTT.